The 29 T cell receptor beta chains below all came from one sample that was sequenced in a study of blood T cell repertoires in COVID-19. Only in-frame clones appear in the TCRdb table, and some are missing; sequencing was by immunoSEQ multiplex PCR. The data show some 180,000 clones, around 80% seen once. The sequenced sample was PBMCs or T cells enriched from blood (not recorded which). The receptor source for this set is a man between 60 and 70 years old who had been exposed to COVID-19.

The chain recombines TRBV10-2 with TRBJ1-5; TRBD1 is a possible D gene (6 bases). CDR3 length: 13 residues. Germline CDR1 is WSHSY and CDR2 is SAAADI. The V end lost 10 bases, the J end lost 4 bases, and 14 bases lay between the germline ends. This chain's CDR3 is CATRGQGNQPQHF. In nucleotides, the CDR3 is TGCGCCACCAGAGGTCAGGGGAATCAGCCCCAGCATTTT.

This chain links TRBV7-6 with TRBJ2-2; TRBD2 is a possible D gene (6 bases). CDR3 length equals 15 residues. V lost 2 bases to trimming and J lost 4 bases, with 11 bases between them. Germline V gene sequence: CDR1 SGHVS, CDR2 FNYEAQ. This CDR3 reads CASSLFGSGTGELFF. The CDR3 region has the DNA TGTGCCAGCAGCTTATTCGGGAGCGGCACCGGGGAGCTGTTTTTT.

This chain connects TRBV5-1 to TRBJ1-4; D might be TRBD1 (6 bases). CDR3 length: 15 amino acids. Deletions cut 0 bases from V and 6 bases from J, with 12 bases between. CDR1 SGHRS and CDR2 YFSETQ come from the germline V gene. This CDR3 reads CASSLEGSGDEKLFF. DNA for the CDR3: TGCGCCAGCAGCTTGGAGGGGTCAGGGGATGAAAAACTGTTTTTT.

The V gene is TRBV28, the J gene TRBJ1-5, with D possibly matching TRBD1 (6 bases). CDR3 length equals 18 residues. V was clipped by 3 bases and J by 1 base, with 19 bases between them. Germline CDR1 is MDHEN and CDR2 is SYDVKM. CDR3 nucleotides: TGTGCCAGCAGTTTCCTTAAGTTAGCACAGGGAAGCAATCAGCCCCAGCATTTT. Its protein product is CASSFLKLAQGSNQPQHF.

The gene calls are TRBV19 and TRBJ1-1; D is ambiguous. The CDR3 spans 10 residues. With 3 bases removed from V and 12 bases from J, the gap between germline ends came to 8 bases. CDR1 and CDR2 from the germline V gene are LNHDA and SQIVND (reference sequence). The CDR3 DNA reads as TGTGCCAGTAGTATGACTAGGACTTTCTTT. Protein product: CASSMTRTFF.

J is TRBJ2-3 and V is TRBV5-1; tentative D call: TRBD2 (5 bases). From germline, CDR1 is SGHRS and CDR2 YFSETQ. This CDR3 is 14 amino acids long. Trimming took 5 bases from V and 4 from J, leaving 14 bases between them. The DNA for the CDR3 is TGCGCCAGCAGACTAGGTGGGAGCGCAGATACGCAGTATTTT. Its protein is CASRLGGSADTQYF.

This chain connects TRBV7-9 to TRBJ2-1, with D uncertain. The CDR3 is 13 residues long. Germline lookup yields CDR1 SEHNR and CDR2 FQNEAQ (reference sequence). The V and J ends lost 5 bases and 6 bases respectively, with 11 bases between them. The CDR3, as DNA: TGTGCCAGCAGCCTCTCTGAGCGCAATGAGCAGTTCTTC. This gives the protein CASSLSERNEQFF.

About this clone: This specimen includes other DNA sequences encoding the same CDR3. J is TRBJ1-3 and V is TRBV15; D gene ambiguous. The CDR3 extends over 15 amino acids. Germline CDR1 LNHNV, CDR2 YYDKDF (reference sequence). The V end lost 0 bases, the J end lost 1 base, and 7 bases lay between the germline ends. CDR3 DNA: TGTGCCACCAGCAGAGATCGGGGATCTGGAAACACCATATATTTT. Residues: CATSRDRGSGNTIYF.

The gene calls are TRBV7-2 and TRBJ2-5; possible D gene TRBD1, 5 bases. Deletions cut 5 bases from V and 4 bases from J, with 14 bases between. Germline-derived CDR1 and CDR2 are SGHTA and FQGNSA. CDR3 length equals 14 residues. This chain's CDR3 is CASSAGQGRETQYF. The CDR3 nucleotides read TGTGCCAGCAGCGCCGGGCAGGGTAGAGAGACCCAGTACTTC.

The gene calls are TRBV5-5 and TRBJ2-1, with TRBD2 matching 8 bases. V gave up 2 bases and J gave up 4 bases; unmatched junction bases: 5. Germline values: CDR1 SGHKS, CDR2 YYEKEE (reference sequence). This CDR3 is 15 amino acids long. CDR3 DNA: TGTGCCAGCAGCTTACTAGCGGCGGGGTACAATGAGCAGTTCTTC. Translating gives CASSLLAAGYNEQFF.

The V gene is TRBV7-8, the J gene TRBJ2-1; D gene unclear. The CDR3 consists of 15 residues. Trimming shortened V by 5 bases and J by 3 bases, and 14 bases separated the two germline ends. Germline CDR1 is SGHVS and CDR2 is FQNEAQ. CDR3 DNA: TGTGCCAGCAGCCCCGTTGTTAGTCACTACAATGAGCAGTTCTTC. Translated: CASSPVVSHYNEQFF.

This clone occurred a few times. The rearrangement links TRBV5-4 to TRBJ2-1, with 7 nucleotides matching TRBD2. CDR1 and CDR2 from the germline V gene are SGHNT and YYREEE (reference sequence). V was clipped by 0 bases and J by 4 bases; unmatched bases: 4. The CDR3 is made up of 15 amino acids. Here the CDR3 reads CASSLESGTYNEQFF. The CDR3, as DNA: TGTGCCAGCAGCTTGGAAAGCGGGACTTACAATGAGCAGTTCTTC.

For the CDR3, the DNA is TGCGCCAGCAGCCTGGACAGCCTCTCGAACTATGGCTACACCTTC. Its translation: CASSLDSLSNYGYTF. J is TRBJ1-2 and V is TRBV5-1; tentatively, D is TRBD1 (6 bases). V was pared by 4 bases and J by 2 bases, with 15 bases between. The CDR3 spans 15 residues. The germline V gene has CDR1 SGHRS and CDR2 YFSETQ.

This clone occurred a few times. This rearrangement joins TRBV5-1 to TRBJ2-3; the match to TRBD2 covers 11 bases. In germline, CDR1 is SGHRS, CDR2 YFSETQ. J lost 2 bases, V lost 3 bases, and 5 bases had no gene match. The CDR3 is 16 amino acids. CDR3 loop: CASSSGTSGFTDTQYF. The DNA for the CDR3 is TGCGCCAGCAGCTCGGGGACTAGCGGATTCACAGATACGCAGTATTTT.

The sample holds one count of this clone. This chain connects TRBV6-5 to TRBJ1-1, with D possibly being TRBD1 (5 bases). The CDR3 covers 13 residues. Between the trimmed V and J ends, which lost 7 bases and 0 bases, there was a span of 9 bases. Germline-derived CDR1 and CDR2 are MNHEY and SVGAGI. The CDR3 here is CASKGKLNTEAFF. The DNA for the CDR3 is TGTGCCAGCAAGGGGAAATTGAACACTGAAGCTTTCTTT.

The CDR3 region is CASSPTPETQYF. The CDR3 DNA follows: TGTGCCAGCTCACCGACACCCGAGACCCAGTACTTC. The chain couples TRBV18 to TRBJ2-5; D gene ambiguous. Germline assignment: CDR1 KGHSH and CDR2 LQKENI. Trimming stripped 3 bases from V and 5 bases from J, with 7 bases between. The CDR3 is 12 amino acids.

V is TRBV5-4 and J is TRBJ1-1, with 9 nucleotides matching TRBD1. V lost 10 bases to trimming and J lost 2 bases; unmatched junction nucleotides: 9. The CDR3 is 14 amino acids. Germline loops: CDR1 SGHNT, CDR2 YYREEE (reference sequence). CDR3 nucleotide sequence: TGTGCCTCGTCCGGACAGGGGAGAAACACTGAAGCTTTCTTT. This encodes CASSGQGRNTEAFF.

The genes are TRBV29-1 and TRBJ2-3; 9 nucleotides agree with TRBD2. J was trimmed by 0 bases and V by 1 base; bases with no gene match: 14. This CDR3 has 19 residues. Germline CDR1 and CDR2: SQVTM and ANQGSEA. CDR3 residues: CSVEGHQTSGMSSTDTQYF. The CDR3, as DNA: TGCAGCGTTGAAGGGCACCAGACTAGCGGAATGTCTAGCACAGATACGCAGTATTTT.

V and J are TRBV3-1 (or the pseudogene TRBV3-2) and TRBJ2-7; D perhaps matches TRBD2 (6 bases). CDR1 is LGHDT, CDR2 YNNKEL, per germline (reference sequence). The ends were cut back, 2 bases at V and 4 bases at J, with 12 bases in the middle. CDR3 length equals 14 residues. The DNA of the CDR3 is TGTGCCAGCAGCCAACCGGGACTCCCATACGAGCAGTACTTC. This encodes CASSQPGLPYEQYF.

The gene calls are TRBV2 and TRBJ1-2; tentatively, D is TRBD1 (5 bases). The CDR3 contains 13 residues. Trimming removed 4 bases from V and 14 bases from J, with 20 bases in between. The germline V gene has CDR1 SNHLY and CDR2 FYNNEI. CDR3 coding DNA: TGTGCCAGCAGTGCTGACAGACCCGAGGAGGGGACCTTC. Its translation is CASSADRPEEGTF.

The chain carries TRBV5-1 and TRBJ2-5; TRBD2 matches at 11 bases. The germline CDR1 and CDR2 sequences are SGHRS and YFSETQ. Germline trimming cut 0 bases from V and 5 bases from J; bases unmatched to any gene: 3. CDR3 length: 15 residues. In nucleotides, the CDR3 is TGCGCCAGCAGCTTGGTGCCTAGCGGGAGGGAGACCCAGTACTTC. Protein product: CASSLVPSGRETQYF.

This clone has a handful of counts. V usage is TRBV13 and J usage is TRBJ1-6; D may be TRBD1 (5 bases). V was cut by 2 bases and J by 3 bases, with 11 bases left in between. The V gene's germline CDR1 is PRHDT and CDR2 FYEKMQ (reference sequence). The CDR3 is 16 residues long. The CDR3 protein is CASSLQQAYYNSPLHF. CDR3 nucleotide sequence: TGTGCCAGCAGCTTACAACAGGCTTACTATAATTCACCCCTCCACTTT. The full variable domain, its missing parts supplied by reference TRBV13 and TRBJ1-6, is AAGVIQSPRHLIKEKRETATLKCYPIPRHDTVYWYQQGPGQDPQFLISFYEKMQSDKGSIPDRFSAQQFSDYHSELNMSSLELGDSALYFCASSLQQAYYNSPLHFGNGTRLTVT.

This clone was detected only a few times. V is TRBV19 and J is TRBJ1-2; D is undetermined. Germline V gene sequence: CDR1 LNHDA, CDR2 SQIVND (reference sequence). Trimming shortened V by 6 bases and J by 0 bases, and 11 bases separated the two germline ends. The CDR3 extends over 14 amino acids. DNA of the CDR3: TGTGCCAGTAGCCCGGCGGGGTCTAACTATGGCTACACCTTC. This codes for CASSPAGSNYGYTF. The complete variable domain, with remaining parts taken from reference TRBV19 and TRBJ1-2, reads DGGITQSPKYLFRKEGQNVTLSCEQNLNHDAMYWYRQDPGQGLRLIYYSQIVNDFQKGDIAEGYSVSREKKESFPLTVTSAQKNPTAFYLCASSPAGSNYGYTFGSGTRLTVV.

This clone was detected only once. The V and J genes are TRBV6-5 and TRBJ1-3, with 7 positions matching TRBD1. The V segment lost 2 bases and the J segment 4 bases; nucleotides outside the gene matches: 5. CDR1 and CDR2 from the germline V gene are MNHEY and SVGAGI. The CDR3 contains 15 residues. CDR3 residues: CASSYATGQGNTIYF. DNA for the CDR3: TGTGCCAGCAGTTACGCGACAGGGCAGGGAAACACCATATATTTT.

J is TRBJ1-1 and V is TRBV19; D is unclear. The germline CDR1 and CDR2 sequences are LNHDA and SQIVND (reference sequence). Trimming shortened V by 4 bases and J by 3 bases, and 9 bases separated the two germline ends. This CDR3 contains 13 residues. The CDR3 nucleotides read TGTGCCAGTAGTACCAAACCGGACACTGAAGCTTTCTTT. It codes for CASSTKPDTEAFF.

This clone occurred once. The chain recombines TRBV30 with TRBJ2-3, with D perhaps TRBD2 (6 bases). CDR1 is GTSNPN, CDR2 SVGIG, per germline (reference sequence). This CDR3 is 16 amino acids long. The V and J ends lost 3 bases and 5 bases respectively, with 21 bases between them. The CDR3 reads CAWRARRSGLGDTQYF. Written as DNA, the CDR3 is TGTGCCTGGAGGGCGAGGCGCAGCGGGTTGGGAGATACGCAGTATTTT.

CDR3 amino acids: CASSPSLGQANNEQFF. The CDR3 nucleotides read TGTGCCAGCAGCCCAAGTTTGGGACAGGCAAACAATGAGCAGTTCTTC. The chain is built from TRBV7-2 and TRBJ2-1; the match to TRBD1 covers 8 bases. V was clipped by 5 bases and J by 5 bases; unmatched bases: 11. The CDR3 sequence is 16 residues long. Germline values: CDR1 SGHTA, CDR2 FQGNSA.

The chain joins TRBV27 to TRBJ2-1, with a possible D match to TRBD2 (7 bases). Trimming took off 7 bases at V and 9 bases at J, with 19 bases between the two ends. The germline gives CDR1 MNHEY, CDR2 SMNVEV (reference sequence). This CDR3 is 14 amino acids long. CDR3: CASNPLGGGSEQFF. The CDR3 DNA sequence: TGTGCCAGCAACCCCCTCGGCGGGGGCAGTGAGCAGTTCTTC.

The chain couples TRBV25-1 to TRBJ2-7; 8 bases are shared with TRBD1. V lost 4 bases to trimming and J lost 3 bases; unmatched junction nucleotides: 8. This CDR3 comprises 15 residues. The germline V gene has CDR1 MGHDK and CDR2 SYGVNS. This CDR3 reads CASSGSGTGLYEQYF. The CDR3 DNA reads TGTGCCAGCAGTGGATCCGGGACAGGTCTCTACGAGCAGTACTTC.